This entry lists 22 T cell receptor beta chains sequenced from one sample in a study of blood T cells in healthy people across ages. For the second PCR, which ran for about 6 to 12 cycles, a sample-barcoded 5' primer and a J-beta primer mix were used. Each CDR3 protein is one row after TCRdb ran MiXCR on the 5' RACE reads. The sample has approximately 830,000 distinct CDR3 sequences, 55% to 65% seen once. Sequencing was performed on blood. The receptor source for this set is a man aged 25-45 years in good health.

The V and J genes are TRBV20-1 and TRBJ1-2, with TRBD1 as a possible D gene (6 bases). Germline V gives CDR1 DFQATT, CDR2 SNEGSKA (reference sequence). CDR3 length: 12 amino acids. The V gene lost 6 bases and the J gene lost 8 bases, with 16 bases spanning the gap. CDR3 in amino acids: CSAGSGVGGYTF. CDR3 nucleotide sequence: TGCAGTGCAGGATCAGGGGTAGGAGGCTACACCTTC.

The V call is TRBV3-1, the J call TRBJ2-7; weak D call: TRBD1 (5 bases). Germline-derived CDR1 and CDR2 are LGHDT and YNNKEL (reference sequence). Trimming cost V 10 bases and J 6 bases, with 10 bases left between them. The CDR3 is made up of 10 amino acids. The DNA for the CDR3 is TGTGCCAACGGAGACAGCGAGCAGTACTTC. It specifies CANGDSEQYF.

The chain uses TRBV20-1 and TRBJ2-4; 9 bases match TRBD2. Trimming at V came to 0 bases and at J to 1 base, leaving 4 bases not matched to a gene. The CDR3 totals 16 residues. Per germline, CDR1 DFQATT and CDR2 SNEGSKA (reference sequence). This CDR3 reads CSARDQRGDAKNIQYF. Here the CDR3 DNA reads TGCAGTGCTAGAGATCAGCGGGGGGACGCCAAAAACATTCAGTACTTC.

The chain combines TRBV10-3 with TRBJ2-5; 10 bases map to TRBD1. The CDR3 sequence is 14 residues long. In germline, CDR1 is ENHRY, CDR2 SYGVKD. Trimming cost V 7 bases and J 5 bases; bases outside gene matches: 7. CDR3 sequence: CAIKGGQGVETQYF. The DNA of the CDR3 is TGTGCCATCAAAGGAGGACAGGGGGTTGAGACCCAGTACTTC.

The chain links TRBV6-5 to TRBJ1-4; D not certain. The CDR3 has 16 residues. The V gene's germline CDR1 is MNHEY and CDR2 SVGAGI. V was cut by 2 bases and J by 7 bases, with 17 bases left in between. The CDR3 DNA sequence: TGTGCCAGCAGTTACCGTCCGTCACCGGGCGGTGAAAAACTGTTTTTT. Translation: CASSYRPSPGGEKLFF.

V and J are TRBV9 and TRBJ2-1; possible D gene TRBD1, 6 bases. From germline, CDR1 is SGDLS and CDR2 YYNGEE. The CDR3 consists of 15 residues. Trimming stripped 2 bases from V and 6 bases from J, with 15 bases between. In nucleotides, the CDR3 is TGTGCCAGCAGCGTCCCCGCGACCAGGGGCAATGAGCAGTTCTTC. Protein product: CASSVPATRGNEQFF.

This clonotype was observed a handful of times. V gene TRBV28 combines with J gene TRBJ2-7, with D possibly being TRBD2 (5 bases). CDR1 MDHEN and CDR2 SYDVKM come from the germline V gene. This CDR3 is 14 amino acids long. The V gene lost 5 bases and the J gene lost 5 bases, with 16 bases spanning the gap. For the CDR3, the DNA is TGTGCCAGCAGTCGCCGGACTTGGAGGAACGAGCAGTACTTC. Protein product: CASSRRTWRNEQYF.

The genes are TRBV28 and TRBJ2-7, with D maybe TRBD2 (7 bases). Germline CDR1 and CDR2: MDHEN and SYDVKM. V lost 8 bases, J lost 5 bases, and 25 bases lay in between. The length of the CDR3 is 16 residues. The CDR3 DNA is TGTGCCAGCGGCCCCTCCGGCTTGGCGGGGGCCGACGAGCAGTACTTC. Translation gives CASGPSGLAGADEQYF.

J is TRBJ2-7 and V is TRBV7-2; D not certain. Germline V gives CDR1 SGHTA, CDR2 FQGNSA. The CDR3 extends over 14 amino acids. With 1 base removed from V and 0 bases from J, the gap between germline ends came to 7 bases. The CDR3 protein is CASSLVPYSYEQYF. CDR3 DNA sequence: TGTGCCAGCAGCTTAGTTCCTTACTCCTACGAGCAGTACTTC.

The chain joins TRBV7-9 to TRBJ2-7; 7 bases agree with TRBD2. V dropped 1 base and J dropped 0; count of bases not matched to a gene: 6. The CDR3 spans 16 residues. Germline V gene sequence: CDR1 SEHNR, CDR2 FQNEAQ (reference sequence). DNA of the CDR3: TGTGCCAGCAGCTTAGAAAGCGGGGCCCACTCCTACGAGCAGTACTTC. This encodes CASSLESGAHSYEQYF.

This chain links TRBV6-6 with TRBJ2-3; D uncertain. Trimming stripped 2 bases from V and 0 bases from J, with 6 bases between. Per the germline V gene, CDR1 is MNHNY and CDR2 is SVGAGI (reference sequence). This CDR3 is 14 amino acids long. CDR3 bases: TGTGCCAGCAGTTACCTCAGCAGCACAGATACGCAGTATTTT. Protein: CASSYLSSTDTQYF.

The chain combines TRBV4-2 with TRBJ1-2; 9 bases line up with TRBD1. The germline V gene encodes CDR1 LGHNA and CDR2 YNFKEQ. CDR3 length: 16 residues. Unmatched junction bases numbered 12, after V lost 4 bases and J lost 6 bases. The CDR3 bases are TGTGCCAGCAGCCCCTTGGCGGGGGACAGGGTTGATGGCTACACCTTC. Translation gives CASSPLAGDRVDGYTF.

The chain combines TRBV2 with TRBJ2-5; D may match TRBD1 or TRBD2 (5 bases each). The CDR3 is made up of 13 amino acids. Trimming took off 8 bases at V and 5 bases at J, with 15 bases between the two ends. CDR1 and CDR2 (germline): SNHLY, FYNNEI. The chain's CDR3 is CASGGRDGETQYF. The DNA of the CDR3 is TGTGCCAGCGGGGGACGTGACGGGGAGACCCAGTACTTC.

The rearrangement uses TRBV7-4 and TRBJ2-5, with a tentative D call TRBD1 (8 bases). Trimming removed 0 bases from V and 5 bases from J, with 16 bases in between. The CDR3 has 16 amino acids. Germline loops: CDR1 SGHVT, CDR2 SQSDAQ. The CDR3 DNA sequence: TGTGCCAGCAGCTTAGCGATTGACAGGGGAGGGGAGACCCAGTACTTC. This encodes CASSLAIDRGGETQYF. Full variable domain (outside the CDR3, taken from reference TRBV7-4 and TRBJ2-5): GAGVSQSPRYKVAKRGRDVALRCDSISGHVTLYWYRQTLGQGSEVLTYSQSDAQRDKSGRPSGRFSAERPERSVSTLKIQRTEQGDSAVYLCASSLAIDRGGETQYFGPGTRLLVL.

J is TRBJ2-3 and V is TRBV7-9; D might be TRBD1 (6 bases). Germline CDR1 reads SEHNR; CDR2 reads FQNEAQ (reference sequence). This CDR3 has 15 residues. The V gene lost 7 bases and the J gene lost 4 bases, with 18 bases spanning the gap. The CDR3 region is CASTQRGHVSDTQYF. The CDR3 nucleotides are TGTGCCAGCACCCAACGGGGACATGTGTCAGATACGCAGTATTTT.

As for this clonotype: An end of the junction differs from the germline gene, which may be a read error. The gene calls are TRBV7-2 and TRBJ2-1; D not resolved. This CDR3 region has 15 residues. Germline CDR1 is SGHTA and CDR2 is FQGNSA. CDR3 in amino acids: CASSLVVTEYNEQFF. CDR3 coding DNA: TGTGCCAGTAGCTTAGTTGTCACGGAGTACAATGAGCAGTTCTTC.

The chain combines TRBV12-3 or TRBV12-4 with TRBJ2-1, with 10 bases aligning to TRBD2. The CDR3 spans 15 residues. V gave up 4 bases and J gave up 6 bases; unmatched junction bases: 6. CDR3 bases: TGTGCCAGCAGTTATCTAGCGGGGGCCCTCAATGAGCAGTTCTTC. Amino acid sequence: CASSYLAGALNEQFF.

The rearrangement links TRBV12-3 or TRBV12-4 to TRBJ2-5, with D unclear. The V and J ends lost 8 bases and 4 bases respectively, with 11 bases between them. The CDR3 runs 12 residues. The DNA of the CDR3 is TGTGCCAGCGCCGGGCAGATAGAGACCCAGTACTTC. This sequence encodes CASAGQIETQYF.

CDR3 sequence: CASSGPGQGVTGSSYNEQFF. CDR3 bases: TGTGCCAGCAGTGGTCCGGGACAGGGGGTTACTGGGAGCTCCTACAATGAGCAGTTCTTC. The J gene is TRBJ2-1, the V gene TRBV12-3 or TRBV12-4, with 11 bases identical to TRBD1. The CDR3 spans 20 residues. Unmatched junction bases numbered 15, after V lost 5 bases and J lost 0 bases.

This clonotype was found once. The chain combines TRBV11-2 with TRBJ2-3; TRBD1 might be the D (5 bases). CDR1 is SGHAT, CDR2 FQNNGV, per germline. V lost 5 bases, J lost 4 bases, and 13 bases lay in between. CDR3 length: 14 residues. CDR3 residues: CASSSPGSADTQYF. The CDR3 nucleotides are TGTGCCAGCAGCAGCCCAGGGTCCGCAGATACGCAGTATTTT.

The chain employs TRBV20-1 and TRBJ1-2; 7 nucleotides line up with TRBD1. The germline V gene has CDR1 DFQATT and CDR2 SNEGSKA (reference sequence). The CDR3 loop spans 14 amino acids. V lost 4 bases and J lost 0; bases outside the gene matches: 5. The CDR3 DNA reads TGCAGTGCTACCCGGGACAGCACTAACTATGGCTACACCTTC. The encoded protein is CSATRDSTNYGYTF.

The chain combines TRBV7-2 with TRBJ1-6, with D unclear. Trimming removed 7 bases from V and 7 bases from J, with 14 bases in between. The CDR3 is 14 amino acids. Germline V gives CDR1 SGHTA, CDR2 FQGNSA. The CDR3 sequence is CASTQRTGNSPLHF. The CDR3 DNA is TGTGCCAGCACCCAGAGGACGGGGAATTCACCCCTCCACTTT.